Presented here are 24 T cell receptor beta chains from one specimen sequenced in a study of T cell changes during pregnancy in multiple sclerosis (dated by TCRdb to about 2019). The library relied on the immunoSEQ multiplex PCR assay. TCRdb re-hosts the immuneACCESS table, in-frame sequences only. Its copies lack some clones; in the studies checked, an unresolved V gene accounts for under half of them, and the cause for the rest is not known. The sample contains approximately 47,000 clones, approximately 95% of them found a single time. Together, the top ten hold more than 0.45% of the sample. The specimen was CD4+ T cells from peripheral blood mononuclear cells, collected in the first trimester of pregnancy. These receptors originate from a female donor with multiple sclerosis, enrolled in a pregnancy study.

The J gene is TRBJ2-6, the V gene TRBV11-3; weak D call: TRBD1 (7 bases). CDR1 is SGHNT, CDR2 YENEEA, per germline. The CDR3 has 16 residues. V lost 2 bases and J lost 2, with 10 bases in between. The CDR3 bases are TGTGCCAGCAGCTTACAGGGGGGCACTGGGGCCAACGTCCTGACTTTC. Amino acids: CASSLQGGTGANVLTF.

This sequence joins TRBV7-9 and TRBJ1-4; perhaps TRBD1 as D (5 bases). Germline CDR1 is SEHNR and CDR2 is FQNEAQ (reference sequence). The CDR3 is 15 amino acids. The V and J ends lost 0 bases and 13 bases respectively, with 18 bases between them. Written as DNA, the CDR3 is TGTGCCAGCAGCTTAGCGGAGGGCGGAGGACAAGTACTGTTTTTT. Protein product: CASSLAEGGGQVLFF.

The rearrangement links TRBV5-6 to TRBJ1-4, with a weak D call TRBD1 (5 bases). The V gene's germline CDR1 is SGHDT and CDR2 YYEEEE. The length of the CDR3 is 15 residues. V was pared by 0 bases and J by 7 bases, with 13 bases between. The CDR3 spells CASSLASGSPEKLFF. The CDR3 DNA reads TGTGCCAGCAGCTTGGCCTCAGGGTCTCCTGAAAAACTGTTTTTT.

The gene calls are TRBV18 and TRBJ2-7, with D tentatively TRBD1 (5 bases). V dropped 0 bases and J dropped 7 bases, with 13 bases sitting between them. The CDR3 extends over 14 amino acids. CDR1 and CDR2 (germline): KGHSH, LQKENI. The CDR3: CASSPPSRYREQYF. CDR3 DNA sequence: TGTGCCAGCTCACCACCGTCCCGGTACAGGGAGCAGTACTTC.

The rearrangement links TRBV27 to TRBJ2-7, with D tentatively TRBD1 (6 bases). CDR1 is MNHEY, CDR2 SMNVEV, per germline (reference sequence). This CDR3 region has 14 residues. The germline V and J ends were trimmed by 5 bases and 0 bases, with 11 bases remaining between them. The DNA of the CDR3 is TGTGCCAGCAGTCGACAGGTCAGCTCCTACGAGCAGTACTTC. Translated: CASSRQVSSYEQYF.

Here the CDR3 DNA reads TGTGCCAGCCGCCTCCAGACTAGCTACGAGCAGTACTTC. It yields the protein CASRLQTSYEQYF. V usage is TRBV6-1 and J usage is TRBJ2-7, with a possible D match to TRBD2 (6 bases). Looked up from germline, CDR1 is MNHNS and CDR2 is SASEGT. The ends were cut back, 8 bases at V and 3 bases at J, with 14 bases in the middle. The CDR3 is made up of 13 amino acids.

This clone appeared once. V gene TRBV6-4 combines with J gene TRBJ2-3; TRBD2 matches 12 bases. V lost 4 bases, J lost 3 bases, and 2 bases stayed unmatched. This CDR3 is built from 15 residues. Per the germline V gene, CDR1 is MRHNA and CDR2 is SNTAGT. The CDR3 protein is CASSASGGGTDTQYF. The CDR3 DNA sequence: TGTGCCAGCAGTGCTAGCGGGGGGGGGACAGATACGCAGTATTTT.

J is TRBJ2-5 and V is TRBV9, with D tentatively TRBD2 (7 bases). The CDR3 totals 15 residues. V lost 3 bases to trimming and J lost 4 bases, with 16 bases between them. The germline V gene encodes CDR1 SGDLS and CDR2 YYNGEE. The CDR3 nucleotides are TGTGCCAGCAGCGGGAAGGGGGGGCGGGGAGAGACCCAGTACTTC. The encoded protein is CASSGKGGRGETQYF.

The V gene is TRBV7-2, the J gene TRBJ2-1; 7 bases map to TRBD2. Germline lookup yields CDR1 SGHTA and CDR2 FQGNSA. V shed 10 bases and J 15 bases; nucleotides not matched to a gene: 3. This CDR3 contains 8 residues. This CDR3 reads CATSGGFF. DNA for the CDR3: TGTGCCACCTCGGGGGGGTTCTTC.

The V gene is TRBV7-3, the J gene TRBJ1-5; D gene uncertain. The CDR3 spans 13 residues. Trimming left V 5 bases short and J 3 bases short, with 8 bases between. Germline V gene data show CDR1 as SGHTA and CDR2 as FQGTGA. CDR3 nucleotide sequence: TGTGCCAGCAGCCGAGTTGCCAATCAGCCCCAGCATTTT. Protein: CASSRVANQPQHF.

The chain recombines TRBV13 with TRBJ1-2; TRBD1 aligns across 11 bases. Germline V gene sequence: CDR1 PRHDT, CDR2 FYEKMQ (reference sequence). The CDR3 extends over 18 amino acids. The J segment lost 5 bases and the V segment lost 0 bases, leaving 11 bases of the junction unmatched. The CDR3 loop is CASSLGEPGQGAAYGYTF. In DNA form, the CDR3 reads TGTGCCAGCAGCTTAGGCGAACCCGGACAGGGGGCGGCGTATGGCTACACCTTC.

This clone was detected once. The CDR3, as DNA: TGTGCCAGCAGTCGACCCTCGACAGGCAGGACTGAAGCTTTCTTT. Translated, it gives CASSRPSTGRTEAFF. The chain carries TRBV7-8 and TRBJ1-1; a weak D match, TRBD1 (6 bases). Trimming removed 6 bases at V and 5 bases at J, with 19 bases between. Germline assignment: CDR1 SGHVS and CDR2 FQNEAQ. The CDR3 has 15 amino acids.

The CDR3 nucleotides read TGTGCCAGCAACGAGGGCGCCCAAGAGACCCAGTACTTC. It specifies CASNEGAQETQYF. J is TRBJ2-5 and V is TRBV6-1; a possible D gene is TRBD2 (5 bases). CDR1 is MNHNS, CDR2 SASEGT, per germline. With 7 bases removed from V and 1 base from J, the gap between germline ends came to 10 bases. This CDR3 is 13 amino acids long.

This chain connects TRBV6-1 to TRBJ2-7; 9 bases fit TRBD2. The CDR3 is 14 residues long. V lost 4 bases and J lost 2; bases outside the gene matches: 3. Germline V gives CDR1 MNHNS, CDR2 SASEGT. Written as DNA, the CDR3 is TGTGCCAGCAGTGCTGGCGGGGGGGCCTACGAGCAGTACTTC. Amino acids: CASSAGGGAYEQYF.

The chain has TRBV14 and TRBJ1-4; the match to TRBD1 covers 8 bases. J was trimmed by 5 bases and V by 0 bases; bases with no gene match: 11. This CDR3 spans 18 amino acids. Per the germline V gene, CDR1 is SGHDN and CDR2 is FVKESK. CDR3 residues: CASSQEIVRDRWNEKLFF. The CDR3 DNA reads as TGTGCCAGCAGCCAAGAGATCGTCAGGGACAGGTGGAATGAAAAACTGTTTTTT.

The CDR3 DNA sequence: TGTGCCAGCAGCCGCGGAGGATTGGACTATGGCTACACCTTC. This sequence encodes CASSRGGLDYGYTF. The chain carries TRBV14 and TRBJ1-2; no firm D call. V lost 4 bases and J lost 3, with 12 bases in between. The germline V gene encodes CDR1 SGHDN and CDR2 FVKESK. The CDR3 is 14 residues long.

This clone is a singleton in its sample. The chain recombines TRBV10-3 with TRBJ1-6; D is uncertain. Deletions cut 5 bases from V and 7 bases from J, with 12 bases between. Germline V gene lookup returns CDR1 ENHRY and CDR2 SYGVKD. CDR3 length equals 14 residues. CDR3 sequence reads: CAISQEPRNSPLHF. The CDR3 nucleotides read TGTGCCATCAGTCAGGAACCCCGAAATTCACCCCTCCACTTT.

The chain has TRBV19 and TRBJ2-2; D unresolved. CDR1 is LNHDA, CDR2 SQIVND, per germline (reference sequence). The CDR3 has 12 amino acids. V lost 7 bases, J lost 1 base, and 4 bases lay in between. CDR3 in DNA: TGTGCCAGTACATGGAACACCGGGGAGCTGTTTTTT. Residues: CASTWNTGELFF. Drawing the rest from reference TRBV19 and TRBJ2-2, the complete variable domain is DGGITQSPKYLFRKEGQNVTLSCEQNLNHDAMYWYRQDPGQGLRLIYYSQIVNDFQKGDIAEGYSVSREKKESFPLTVTSAQKNPTAFYLCASTWNTGELFFGEGSRLTVL.

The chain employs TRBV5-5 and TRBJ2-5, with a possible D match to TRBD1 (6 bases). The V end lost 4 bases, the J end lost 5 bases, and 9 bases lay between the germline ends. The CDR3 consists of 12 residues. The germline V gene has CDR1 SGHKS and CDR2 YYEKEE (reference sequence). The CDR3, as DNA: TGTGCCAGCAGCCAGGGGACGGAGACCCAGTACTTC. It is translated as CASSQGTETQYF. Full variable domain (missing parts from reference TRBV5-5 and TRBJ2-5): DAGVTQSPTHLIKTRGQQVTLRCSPISGHKSVSWYQQVLGQGPQFIFQYYEKEERGRGNFPDRFSARQFPNYSSELNVNALLLGDSALYLCASSQGTETQYFGPGTRLLVL.

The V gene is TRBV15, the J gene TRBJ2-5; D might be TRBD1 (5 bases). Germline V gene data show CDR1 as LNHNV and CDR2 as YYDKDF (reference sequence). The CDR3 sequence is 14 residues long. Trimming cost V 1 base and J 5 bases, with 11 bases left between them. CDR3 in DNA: TGTGCCACCAGCAGAGGGGGCCTGGGGGAGACCCAGTACTTC. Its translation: CATSRGGLGETQYF.

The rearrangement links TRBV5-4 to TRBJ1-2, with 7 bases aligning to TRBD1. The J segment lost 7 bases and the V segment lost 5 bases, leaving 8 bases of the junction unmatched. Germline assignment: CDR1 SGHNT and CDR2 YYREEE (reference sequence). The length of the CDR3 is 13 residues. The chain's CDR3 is CASSPTGLSGYTF. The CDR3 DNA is TGTGCCAGCAGTCCGACAGGGTTAAGTGGCTACACCTTC.

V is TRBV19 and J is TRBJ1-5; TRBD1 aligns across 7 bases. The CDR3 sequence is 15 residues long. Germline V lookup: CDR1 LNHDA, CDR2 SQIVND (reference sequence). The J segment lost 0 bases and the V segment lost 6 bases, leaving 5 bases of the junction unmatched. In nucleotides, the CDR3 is TGTGCCAGTAGCCCCAGGGGGGATAGCAATCAGCCCCAGCATTTT. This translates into CASSPRGDSNQPQHF.

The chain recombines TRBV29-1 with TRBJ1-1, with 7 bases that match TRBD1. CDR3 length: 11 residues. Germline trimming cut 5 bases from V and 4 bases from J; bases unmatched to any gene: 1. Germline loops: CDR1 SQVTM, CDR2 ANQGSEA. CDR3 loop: CSVTGATEAFF. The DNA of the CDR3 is TGCAGCGTTACAGGGGCCACTGAAGCTTTCTTT.

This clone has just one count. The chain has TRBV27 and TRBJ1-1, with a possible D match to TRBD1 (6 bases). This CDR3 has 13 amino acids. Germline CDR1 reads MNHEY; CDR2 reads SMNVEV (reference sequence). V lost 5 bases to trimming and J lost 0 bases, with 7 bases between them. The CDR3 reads CASSGQMNTEAFF. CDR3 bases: TGTGCCAGCAGTGGACAGATGAACACTGAAGCTTTCTTT.